This T cell receptor beta chain was retrieved from a study of spatial heterogeneity in lung cancer. The overall study: Patients with untreated early-stage non-small cell lung cancer, numbering 72, were the donors.

TCRdb recomputed calls from the 5' RACE reads with MiXCR, one row per CDR3 protein. The sample includes roughly 120,000 distinct CDR3 sequences, 12% seen only once; the top ten take approximately 15%. Regarding time point: blood at routine non-recurrence follow-up after resection. Material for sequencing was whole RNA from tumor, nontumor lung or frozen PBMC, left unsorted. V lost 0 bases and J 8 bases, leaving 13 bases between the germline ends. Per the germline V gene, CDR1 is SGDLS and CDR2 is YYNGEE. CDR3 length: 14 residues. This clonotype was recorded a few times. The sample in question was PBMCs, obtained at follow-up. This TCR came from a male donor with early-stage non-small cell lung cancer. The rearrangement links TRBV9 to TRBJ2-3; unclear D gene. The CDR3: CASSVGTSVGTQYF. The DNA for the CDR3 is TGTGCCAGCAGCGTAGGAACTTCCGTCGGTACGCAGTATTTT. The entire variable domain, with the rest obtained from reference TRBV9 and TRBJ2-3, is as follows: DSGVTQTPKHLITATGQRVTLRCSPRSGDLSVYWYQQSLDQGLQFLIQYYNGEERAKGNILERFSAQQFPDLHSELNLSSLELGDSALYFCASSVGTSVGTQYFGPGTRLTVL.